The entry below gives a single T cell receptor (beta chain) sequence along with its context. Antigen unknown. Sequencing used immunoSEQ multiplex PCR; TCRdb keeps in-frame clones, though not all of them. The data contain about 94,000 clones, 80% to 90% of them singletons. Every one of the patients relapsed after autologous stem cell transplantation (brentuximab vedotin exposure was variable). Trimming shortened V by 2 bases and J by 4 bases, and 10 bases separated the two germline ends. The length of the CDR3 is 14 residues. Looked up from germline, CDR1 is SGHAT and CDR2 is FQNNGV. The data originate from a study of PD-1 blockade in classical Hodgkin lymphoma. Study results and caveats: Patients with a complete response exhibited baseline diversity comparable to newly diagnosed patients. Among the patients, those starting nivolumab under 1 year after ASCT were excluded. A reduction in baseline TCR diversity was reportedly seen in newly diagnosed patients relative to healthy donors. By cycle point C4D1, TCR diversity had risen significantly in CD4+ cells (but not CD8+ cells).

Here the sequenced sample was peripheral blood mononuclear cells (PBMCs), taken before the second cycle of nivolumab. The rearrangement joins TRBV11-2 to TRBJ2-3, with D perhaps matching TRBD2 (6 bases). The clonotype comes from a human donor with classical Hodgkin lymphoma. In DNA, the CDR3 is TGTGCCAGCAGCTTAAGGCGGGAACCAGATACGCAGTATTTT. Protein product: CASSLRREPDTQYF. Based on the CDR3 plus reference TRBV11-2 and TRBJ2-3, the full variable domain is EAGVAQSPRYKIIEKRQSVAFWCNPISGHATLYWYQQILGQGPKLLIQFQNNGVVDDSQLPKDRFSAERLKGVDSTLKIQPAKLEDSAVYLCASSLRREPDTQYFGPGTRLTVL.